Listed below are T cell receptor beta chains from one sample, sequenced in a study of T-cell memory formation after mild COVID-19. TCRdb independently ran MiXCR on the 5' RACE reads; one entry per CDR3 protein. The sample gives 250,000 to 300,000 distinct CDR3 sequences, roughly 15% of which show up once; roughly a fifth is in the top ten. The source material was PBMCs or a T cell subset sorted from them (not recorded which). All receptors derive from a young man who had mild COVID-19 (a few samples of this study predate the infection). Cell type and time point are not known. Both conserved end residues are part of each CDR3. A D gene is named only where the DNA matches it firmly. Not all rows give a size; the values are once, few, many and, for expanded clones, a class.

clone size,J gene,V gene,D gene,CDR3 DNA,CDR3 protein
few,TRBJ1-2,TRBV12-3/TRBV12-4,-,TGTGCCAGCAGTTTGGGGACGGGGGGATATGGCTACACCTTC,CASSLGTGGYGYTF
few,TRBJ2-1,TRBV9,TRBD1,TGTGCCAGCAGTCGCACTCCCGGGACAGGGATCGATGAGCAGTTCTTC,CASSRTPGTGIDEQFF
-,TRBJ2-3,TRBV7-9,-,TGTGCCAGCAGCTTAGGAGGCAGTTATACAGATACGCAGTATTTT,CASSLGGSYTDTQYF
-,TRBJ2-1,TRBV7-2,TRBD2,TGTGCCAGCAGCTCCTCTTTTGGCGGGGGGGAGTACAATGAGCAGTTCTTC,CASSSSFGGGEYNEQFF
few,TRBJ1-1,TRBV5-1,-,TGCGCCAGCAGCTTGGGGGCCCACCCGAACACTGAAGCTTTCTTT,CASSLGAHPNTEAFF
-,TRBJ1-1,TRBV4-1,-,TGCGCCAGCAGCCAAGAGTTCGGACAGAACACTGAAGCTTTGTTT,CASSQEFGQNTEALF
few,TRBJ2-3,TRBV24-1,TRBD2,TGTGCCACCAGTGACTCGCGGGGGGGTGGAGATACGCAGTATTTT,CATSDSRGGGDTQYF
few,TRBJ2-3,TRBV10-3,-,TGTGCCATCGGTTCTGGGCGCACCACTAGCACAGATACGCAGTATTTT,CAIGSGRTTSTDTQYF
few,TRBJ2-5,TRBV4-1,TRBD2,TGCGCCAGCAGTCGAATAGCGGGGGAGACCCAGTACTTC,CASSRIAGETQYF
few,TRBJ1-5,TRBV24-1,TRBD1,TGTGCCACCAGTGCCCCTCCGGGACAGGGGGCGAATAGCAATCAGCCCCAGCATTTT,CATSAPPGQGANSNQPQHF
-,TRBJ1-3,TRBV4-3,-,TGCGCCAGCAGCTTCCGGACACCGGCAGCTGGAAACACCATATATTTT,CASSFRTPAAGNTIYF
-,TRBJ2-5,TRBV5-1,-,TGCGCCACCACTAGGGCCCAAGAGACCCAGTACTTC,CATTRAQETQYF
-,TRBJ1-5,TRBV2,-,TGTGCCAGCAATCCTAGCAATCAGCCCCAGCATTTT,CASNPSNQPQHF
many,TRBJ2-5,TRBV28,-,TGTGCCAGCAGTTTAGTCCGGCCACTCCAAGAGACCCAGTACTTC,CASSLVRPLQETQYF
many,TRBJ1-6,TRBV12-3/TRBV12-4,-,TGTGCCACCAGTTATCAGGGACCGACACCCCTCCACTTT,CATSYQGPTPLHF
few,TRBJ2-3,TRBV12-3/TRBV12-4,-,TGTGCCAGCAGTTCCGCCCCAGGGGTCAACGATACGCAGTATTTT,CASSSAPGVNDTQYF
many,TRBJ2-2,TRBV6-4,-,TGTGCCAGCAGTGACTCAGGGGATAACGGGGAGCTGTTTTTT,CASSDSGDNGELFF
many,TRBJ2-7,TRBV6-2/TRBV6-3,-,TGTGCCAGCAGCTCCCAGGTTGGCTACGAGCAGTACTTC,CASSSQVGYEQYF
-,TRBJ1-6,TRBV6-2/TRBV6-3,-,TGTGCCAGCAGTTTCGGTAATTCACCCCTCCACTTT,CASSFGNSPLHF
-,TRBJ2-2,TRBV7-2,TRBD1,TGTGCCAGCAGCCGGGACAGGGCCCTTCCCGGGGAGCTGTTTTTT,CASSRDRALPGELFF
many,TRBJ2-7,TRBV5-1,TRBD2,TGCGCCAGCAGTTCTCCGGGACTAGCGGGGAAAGAGCAGTACTTC,CASSSPGLAGKEQYF
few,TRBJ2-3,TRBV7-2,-,TGTGCCAGCACGCACGCTGGGGGTACAGATACGCAGTATTTT,CASTHAGGTDTQYF
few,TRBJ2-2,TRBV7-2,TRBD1,TGTGCCAGCAGCTTAGAGAGTTGGGGGACAGAACACACCGGGGAGCTGTTTTTT,CASSLESWGTEHTGELFF
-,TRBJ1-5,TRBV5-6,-,TGTGCCAGCAGCTTCAGGGGTTCTAGCAATCAGCCCCAGCATTTT,CASSFRGSSNQPQHF
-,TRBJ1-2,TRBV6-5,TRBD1,TGTGCCAGCAGAAGGGGGAGGACAGGGGGGAATGGCTACACCTTC,CASRRGRTGGNGYTF
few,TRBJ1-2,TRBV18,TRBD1,TGTGCCAGCTCACTCTCGACAGGGGACCCTGGCTACACCTTC,CASSLSTGDPGYTF
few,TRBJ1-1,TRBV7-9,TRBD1,TGTGCCAGCAGCTCCTATCGGGACAGGGAGGCTGAAGCTTTCTTT,CASSSYRDREAEAFF
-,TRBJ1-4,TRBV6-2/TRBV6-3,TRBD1,TGTGCCAGCAGTTACGGCGGACAGGGAAATGAAAAACTGTTTTTT,CASSYGGQGNEKLFF
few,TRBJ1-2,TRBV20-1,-,TGCAGTGCTAGAGACCGGACTTGGGGCTACACCTTC,CSARDRTWGYTF
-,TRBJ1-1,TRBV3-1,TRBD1,TGTGCCGCGTGGGACAGCCTTTTGAACACTGAAGCTTTCTTT,CAAWDSLLNTEAFF
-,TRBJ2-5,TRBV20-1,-,TGCAGTGCTTCCCAGACAGTTCAAGAGACCCAGTACTTC,CSASQTVQETQYF
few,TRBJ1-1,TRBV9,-,TGTGCCAGCAGCCCGAGGGGTATGAACACTGAAGCTTTCTTT,CASSPRGMNTEAFF
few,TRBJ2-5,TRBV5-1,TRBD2,TGCGCCAGCAGCTTCCGGGGGGGCGTAGAGACCCAGTACTTC,CASSFRGGVETQYF
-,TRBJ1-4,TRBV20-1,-,TGCAGTGCTAGACCCCCGGGGGTCAGGGCGAATGAAAAACTGTTTTTT,CSARPPGVRANEKLFF
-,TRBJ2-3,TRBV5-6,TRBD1,TGTGCCAGCAGCTCCTCCCCCCGGGACAGGGTCACAGATACGCAGTATTTT,CASSSSPRDRVTDTQYF
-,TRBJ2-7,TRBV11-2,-,TGTGCCAGCAGCTTAGGGACAATTGGGACCTACGAGCAGTACTTC,CASSLGTIGTYEQYF
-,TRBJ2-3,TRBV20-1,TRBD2,TGCAGTGCTAGAAGTATAAGCGGGGGTAGCACAGATACGCAGTATTTT,CSARSISGGSTDTQYF
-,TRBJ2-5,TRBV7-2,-,TGTGCCAGTTTGGGGGGCAGCGGTCCTTACTTC,CASLGGSGPYF
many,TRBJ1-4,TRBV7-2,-,TGTGCCAGCAGCCGAGGACAGACTAAACATGAAAAACTGTTTTTT,CASSRGQTKHEKLFF
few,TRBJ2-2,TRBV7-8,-,TGTGCCAGCAGCTTACAGGGGATTTGGGCCGGGGAGCTGTTTTTT,CASSLQGIWAGELFF
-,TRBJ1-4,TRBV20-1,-,TGCAGTGCTAGGGAACAGGGATTCGAAAAACTGTTTTTT,CSAREQGFEKLFF
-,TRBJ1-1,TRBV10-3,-,TGTGCCATCGGGGGAGACAGGAACACTGAAGCTTTCTTT,CAIGGDRNTEAFF